What follows is one T cell receptor beta chain and its context. Assay used: immunoSEQ multiplex PCR; TCRdb lists only in-frame clones, some missing. The data contain about 250,000 clones, more than 85% of them singletons. The data are from a study of cytomegalovirus exposure and HLA in healthy donors. Trimming took 2 bases from V and 4 from J; bases not matched to a gene: 5. CDR1 is SGHTA, CDR2 FQGNSA, per germline. This CDR3 has 15 residues. The specimen was PBMCs. This chain uses TRBV7-2 with TRBJ2-5; 9 nucleotides align to TRBD1. The source is a man between 18 and 29 years old in good health and CMV-seropositive. In DNA form, the CDR3 reads TGTGCCAGCAGCTTACAACAGGGGGCTGGAGAGACCCAGTACTTC. It encodes CASSLQQGAGETQYF. Supplemented by reference TRBV7-2 and TRBJ2-5, the full variable domain reads GAGVSQSPSNKVTEKGKDVELRCDPISGHTALYWYRQSLGQGLEFLIYFQGNSAPDKSGLPSDRFSAERTGGSVSTLTIQRTQQEDSAVYLCASSLQQGAGETQYFGPGTRLLVL.